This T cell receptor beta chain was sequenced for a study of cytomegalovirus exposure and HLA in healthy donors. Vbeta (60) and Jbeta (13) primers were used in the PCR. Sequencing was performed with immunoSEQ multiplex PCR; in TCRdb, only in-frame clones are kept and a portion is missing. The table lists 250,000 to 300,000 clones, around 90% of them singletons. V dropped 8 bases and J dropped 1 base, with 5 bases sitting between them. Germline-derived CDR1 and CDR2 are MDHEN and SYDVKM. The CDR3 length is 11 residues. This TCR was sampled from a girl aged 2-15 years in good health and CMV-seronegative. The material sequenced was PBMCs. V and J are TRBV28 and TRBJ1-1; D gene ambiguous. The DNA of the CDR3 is TGTGCCAGCGGCTCGAACACTGAAGCTTTCTTT. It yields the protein CASGSNTEAFF.